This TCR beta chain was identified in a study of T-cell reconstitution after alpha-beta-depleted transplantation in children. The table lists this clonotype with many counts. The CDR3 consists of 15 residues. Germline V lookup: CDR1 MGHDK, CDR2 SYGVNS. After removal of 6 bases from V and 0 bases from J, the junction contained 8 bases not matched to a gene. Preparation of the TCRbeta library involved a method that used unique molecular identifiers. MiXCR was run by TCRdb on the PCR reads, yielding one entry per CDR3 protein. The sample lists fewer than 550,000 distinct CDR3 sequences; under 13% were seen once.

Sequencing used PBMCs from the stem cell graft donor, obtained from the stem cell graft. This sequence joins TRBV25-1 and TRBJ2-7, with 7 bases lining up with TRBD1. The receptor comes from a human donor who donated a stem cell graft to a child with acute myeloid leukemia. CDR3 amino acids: CASSIMGQPSYEQYF. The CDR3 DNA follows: TGTGCCAGCAGCATAATGGGACAGCCCTCCTACGAGCAGTACTTC.